One and the same sample provided the 15 T cell receptor beta chains below, sequenced in a study of technical replicates of blood from a few donors (dated by TCRdb to about 2017). The library was obtained by the immunoSEQ multiplex PCR assay. The table comes from immuneACCESS by way of TCRdb, which keeps in-frame sequences with V and J called. Part of the clones is missing from these tables; in studies checked, under half for an unresolved V gene and the rest for unknown reasons. A total of 75,000 to 100,000 clones appear in this sample, about 94% of them only once. Clones ranked in the top ten supply 0.25% of the sample. Specimen: T cells isolated from PBMCs. These receptors were obtained from a human donor in good health.

The chain combines TRBV19 with TRBJ1-2, with D unclear. Trimming shortened V by 3 bases and J by 4 bases, and 15 bases separated the two germline ends. The CDR3 is 15 residues long. The germline gives CDR1 LNHDA, CDR2 SQIVND (reference sequence). The CDR3 DNA reads TGTGCCAGTAGTATGACATCCCAGGCGATCTATGGCTACACCTTC. This codes for CASSMTSQAIYGYTF.

This chain uses TRBV5-1 with TRBJ1-5; TRBD1 is a possible D gene (5 bases). Germline V gene lookup returns CDR1 SGHRS and CDR2 YFSETQ. V lost 1 base to trimming and J lost 4 bases, with 9 bases between them. There are 14 residues in the CDR3. The CDR3 reads CASSLRQTNQPQHF. CDR3 nucleotide sequence: TGCGCCAGCAGCTTGAGACAGACGAATCAGCCCCAGCATTTT. Drawing the rest from reference TRBV5-1 and TRBJ1-5, the complete variable domain is KAGVTQTPRYLIKTRGQQVTLSCSPISGHRSVSWYQQTPGQGLQFLFEYFSETQRNKGNFPGRFSGRQFSNSRSEMNVSTLELGDSALYLCASSLRQTNQPQHFGDGTRLSIL.

The chain couples TRBV6-1 to TRBJ1-5, with no clear D. CDR3 length: 15 amino acids. Germline V lookup: CDR1 MNHNS, CDR2 SASEGT. Trimming removed 4 bases from V and 3 bases from J, with 13 bases in between. The CDR3 bases are TGTGCCAGCAGTGGGGAGGGTTGGGCCAATCAGCCCCAGCATTTT. This gives the protein CASSGEGWANQPQHF.

CDR3 coding DNA: TGTGCCAGTGAAAGGGGAAATGGAAACACCATATATTTT. As protein: CASERGNGNTIYF. The V gene is TRBV19, the J gene TRBJ1-3; possible D gene TRBD1, 5 bases. CDR3 length: 13 residues. V was shortened by 8 bases and J by 3 bases, with 11 bases between the two germline ends. Germline-derived CDR1 and CDR2 are LNHDA and SQIVND (reference sequence). The full variable domain, its missing parts supplied by reference TRBV19 and TRBJ1-3, is DGGITQSPKYLFRKEGQNVTLSCEQNLNHDAMYWYRQDPGQGLRLIYYSQIVNDFQKGDIAEGYSVSREKKESFPLTVTSAQKNPTAFYLCASERGNGNTIYFGEGSWLTVV.

The genes are TRBV10-1 and TRBJ2-2; no reliable D call. The CDR3 totals 14 residues. V was clipped by 3 bases and J by 5 bases, with 10 bases between them. Germline-derived CDR1 and CDR2 are WNHNN and SYGVQD (reference sequence). The chain's CDR3 is CASSDLLITGELFF. CDR3 nucleotides: TGCGCCAGCAGTGATCTTCTAATAACCGGGGAGCTGTTTTTT.

The genes are TRBV20-1 and TRBJ1-5; D not certain. The CDR3 has 11 amino acids. CDR1 and CDR2 (germline): DFQATT, SNEGSKA (reference sequence). Between the trimmed V and J ends, which lost 5 bases and 11 bases, there was a span of 13 bases. The CDR3 bases are TGCAGTGCTTCGATCGGGAGGGCCCAGCATTTT. Amino acid sequence: CSASIGRAQHF.

This clone was observed a single time. This chain links TRBV10-1 with TRBJ1-4; D might be TRBD1 (6 bases). The V gene lost 7 bases and the J gene lost 3 bases, with 9 bases spanning the gap. The CDR3 is 13 amino acids. Germline assignment: CDR1 WNHNN and CDR2 SYGVQD (reference sequence). The CDR3 here is CASTTGPNEKLFF. The DNA of the CDR3 is TGCGCCAGCACGACAGGCCCTAATGAAAAACTGTTTTTT.

The chain combines TRBV7-2 with TRBJ2-2; D not resolved. This CDR3 contains 14 residues. Germline CDR1 and CDR2: SGHTA and FQGNSA. Trimming shortened V by 5 bases and J by 2 bases, and 9 bases separated the two germline ends. The CDR3 is CASSRSYNTGELFF. The CDR3, as DNA: TGTGCCAGCAGCCGAAGCTATAACACCGGGGAGCTGTTTTTT.

This rearrangement joins TRBV12-5 to TRBJ2-1, with 8 positions matching TRBD2. The germline V gene has CDR1 LGHNT and CDR2 FRNRAP. CDR3 length: 19 residues. V shed 0 bases and J 0 bases; nucleotides not matched to a gene: 10. CDR3 bases: TGTGCTAGTGGTTTGGTGGTGGCCGAGAGCGGGAGCTCCTACAATGAGCAGTTCTTC. It specifies CASGLVVAESGSSYNEQFF.

The chain combines TRBV7-8 with TRBJ1-6, with no clear D. The CDR3 sequence is 13 residues long. The V and J ends lost 11 bases and 0 bases respectively, with 8 bases between them. Germline V gene data show CDR1 as SGHVS and CDR2 as FQNEAQ. The CDR3 DNA follows: TGTGCCGCGGGGAGCTCCTATAATTCACCCCTCCACTTT. Encoded protein: CAAGSSYNSPLHF. The complete variable domain, with remaining parts taken from reference TRBV7-8 and TRBJ1-6, reads GAGVSQSPRYKVAKRGQDVALRCDPISGHVSLFWYQQALGQGPEFLTYFQNEAQLDKSGLPSDRFFAERPEGSVSTLKIQRTQQEDSAVYLCAAGSSYNSPLHFGNGTRLTVT.

The gene calls are TRBV18 and TRBJ2-7; 9 nucleotides align to TRBD1. The CDR3 totals 14 residues. V trimming: 3 bases; J trimming: 4 bases; junction bases outside the gene matches: 4. Per the germline V gene, CDR1 is KGHSH and CDR2 is LQKENI. CDR3 sequence: CASSPGTGFYEQYF. CDR3 nucleotide sequence: TGTGCCAGCTCACCCGGGACAGGGTTTTACGAGCAGTACTTC. Supplemented by reference TRBV18 and TRBJ2-7, the full variable domain reads NAGVMQNPRHLVRRRGQEARLRCSPMKGHSHVYWYRQLPEEGLKFMVYLQKENIIDESGMPKERFSAEFPKEGPSILRIQQVVRGDSAAYFCASSPGTGFYEQYFGPGTRLTVT.

V and J are TRBV19 and TRBJ2-7, with D maybe TRBD2 (5 bases). The CDR3 loop spans 15 amino acids. Germline CDR1 LNHDA, CDR2 SQIVND (reference sequence). The V gene lost 7 bases and the J gene lost 7 bases, with 23 bases spanning the gap. CDR3 loop: CASNGMDSLTGEQYF. In nucleotides, the CDR3 is TGTGCCAGTAATGGGATGGATAGCTTAACGGGGGAGCAGTACTTC.

This chain joins TRBV5-6 and TRBJ2-3; 7 bases are shared with TRBD2. J was trimmed by 3 bases and V by 4 bases; bases with no gene match: 14. The CDR3 covers 17 residues. Germline assignment: CDR1 SGHDT and CDR2 YYEEEE. The DNA of the CDR3 is TGTGCCAGCAGCCCTAGCGGAGGCCCCCTCGTAACAGATACGCAGTATTTT. It specifies CASSPSGGPLVTDTQYF.

The chain has TRBV5-1 and TRBJ1-4, with D uncertain. The CDR3 has 14 residues. Trimming left V 1 base short and J 7 bases short, with 11 bases between. From germline, CDR1 is SGHRS and CDR2 YFSETQ. The CDR3 loop is CASSLQAQGEKLFF. Written as DNA, the CDR3 is TGCGCCAGCAGCTTGCAGGCTCAAGGTGAAAAACTGTTTTTT.

The chain is built from TRBV30 and TRBJ1-1, with D perhaps matching TRBD1 (5 bases). This CDR3 spans 13 amino acids. V gave up 4 bases and J gave up 4 bases, with 13 bases separating them. Germline V gene lookup returns CDR1 GTSNPN and CDR2 SVGIG (reference sequence). The CDR3 region has the DNA TGTGCCTGGACGGGGCGGGGGGGCACTGAAGCTTTCTTT. Amino acid sequence: CAWTGRGGTEAFF.